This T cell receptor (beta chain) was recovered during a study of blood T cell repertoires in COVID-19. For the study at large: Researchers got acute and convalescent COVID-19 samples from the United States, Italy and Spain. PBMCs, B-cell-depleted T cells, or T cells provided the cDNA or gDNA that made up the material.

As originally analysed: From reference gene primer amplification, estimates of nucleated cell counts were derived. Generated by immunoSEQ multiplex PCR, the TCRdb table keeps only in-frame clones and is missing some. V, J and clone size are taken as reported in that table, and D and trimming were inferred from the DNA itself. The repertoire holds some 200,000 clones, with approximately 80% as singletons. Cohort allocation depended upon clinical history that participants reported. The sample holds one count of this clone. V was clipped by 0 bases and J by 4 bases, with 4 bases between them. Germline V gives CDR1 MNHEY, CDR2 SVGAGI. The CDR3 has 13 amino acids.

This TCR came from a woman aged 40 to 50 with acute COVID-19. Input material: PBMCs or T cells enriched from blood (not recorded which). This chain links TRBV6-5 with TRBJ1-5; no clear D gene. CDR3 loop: CASSYSSNQPQHF. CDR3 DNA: TGTGCCAGCAGTTACTCGAGTAATCAGCCCCAGCATTTT.